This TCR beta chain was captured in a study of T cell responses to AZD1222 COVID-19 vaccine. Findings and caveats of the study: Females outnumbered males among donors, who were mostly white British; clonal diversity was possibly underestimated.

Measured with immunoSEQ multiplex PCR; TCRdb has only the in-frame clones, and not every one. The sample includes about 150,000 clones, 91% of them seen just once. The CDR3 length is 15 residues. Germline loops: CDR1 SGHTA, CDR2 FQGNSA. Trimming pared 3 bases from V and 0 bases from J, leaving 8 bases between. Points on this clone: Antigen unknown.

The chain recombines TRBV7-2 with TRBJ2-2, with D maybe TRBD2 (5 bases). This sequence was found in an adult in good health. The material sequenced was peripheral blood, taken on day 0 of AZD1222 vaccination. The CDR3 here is CASSFILANTGELFF. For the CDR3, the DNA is TGTGCCAGCAGCTTCATACTAGCGAACACCGGGGAGCTGTTTTTT.